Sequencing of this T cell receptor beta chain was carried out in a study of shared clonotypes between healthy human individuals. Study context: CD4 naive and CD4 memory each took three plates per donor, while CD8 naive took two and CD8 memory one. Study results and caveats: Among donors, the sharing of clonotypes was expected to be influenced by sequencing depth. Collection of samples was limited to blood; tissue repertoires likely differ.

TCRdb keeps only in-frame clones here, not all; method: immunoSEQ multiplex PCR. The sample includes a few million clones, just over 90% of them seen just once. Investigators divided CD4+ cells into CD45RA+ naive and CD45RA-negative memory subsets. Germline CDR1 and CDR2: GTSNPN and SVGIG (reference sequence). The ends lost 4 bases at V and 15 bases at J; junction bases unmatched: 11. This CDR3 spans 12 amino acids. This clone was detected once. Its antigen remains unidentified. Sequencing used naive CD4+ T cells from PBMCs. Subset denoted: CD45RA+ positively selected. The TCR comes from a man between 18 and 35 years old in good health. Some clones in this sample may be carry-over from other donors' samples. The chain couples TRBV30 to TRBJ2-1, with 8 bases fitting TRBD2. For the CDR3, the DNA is TGTGCCTGGATTATGGCGGGAGGAGGGGGGTTCTTC. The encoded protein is CAWIMAGGGGFF.